The text below deals with one T cell receptor (beta chain). The data are from a study of blood T cell repertoires in COVID-19. Across the whole study: COVID-19 samples from acute and convalescent phases originated in the United States, Italy and Spain. The cDNA or gDNA used as material had been derived from T cells, B-cell-depleted T cells, or PBMCs.

Authors' analysis steps: It was from reference gene primer amplification that nucleated cell counts were estimated. Only in-frame clones appear in the TCRdb table, and some are missing; sequencing was by immunoSEQ multiplex PCR. V and J calls and clone size are given by that table; D and trimming were obtained from the DNA. The sample holds approximately 160,000 clones, 90% to 95% seen once. The receptor comes from a woman in her sixties with COVID-19, enrolled during active disease. Sequenced input: peripheral blood.

In nucleotides, the CDR3 is TGTGCCAGTAGTATGGGACAGGGCGTAACTAATGAAAAACTGTTTTTT. Encoded protein: CASSMGQGVTNEKLFF. The chain uses TRBV19 and TRBJ1-4; 9 bases are a match to TRBD1. V shed 3 bases, J shed 1 base, and the junction held 3 bases outside the gene matches. In germline, CDR1 is LNHDA, CDR2 SQIVND (reference sequence). This CDR3 region has 16 residues.